This T cell receptor beta chain was observed in a study of T-cell memory formation after mild COVID-19. TCRdb re-called the 5' RACE reads with MiXCR, one entry per CDR3 protein. The sample holds 70,000 to 95,000 distinct CDR3 sequences, over 10% seen once. Trimming took off 0 bases at V and 0 bases at J, with 8 bases between the two ends. The V gene's germline CDR1 is SNHLY and CDR2 FYNNEI. The CDR3 is 15 amino acids. This receptor was identified in a man aged 18 to 29 who had mild COVID-19 (a few samples of this study predate the infection). Cell type and time point are not known. The sequenced sample consisted of PBMCs or a T cell subset sorted from them (not recorded which). The chain couples TRBV2 to TRBJ1-1; D not resolved. CDR3 residues: CASSEAAEVNTEAFF. As DNA, the CDR3 is TGTGCCAGCAGTGAAGCTGCTGAGGTGAACACTGAAGCTTTCTTT.